These 5 T cell receptor beta chains came from one sample sequenced in a study of OX40 agonist ivuxolimab in advanced cancers. Profiling relied on immunoSEQ multiplex PCR, and the TCRdb table lists in-frame clones only, not all of them. The sample lists some 70,000 clones, 75% to 95% occurring once. Sequences were derived from CD4+ or CD8+ T cells sorted from blood, sampled in a trial of the OX40 agonist ivuxolimab. These receptors all stem from an adult with an advanced solid tumor such as melanoma, head and neck, liver or kidney cancer.

The chain couples TRBV19 to TRBJ1-2, with D uncertain. Trimming cost V 6 bases and J 3 bases, with 5 bases left between them. The CDR3 has 11 residues. Germline V gene sequence: CDR1 LNHDA, CDR2 SQIVND (reference sequence). The DNA for the CDR3 is TGTGCCAGTAGGAAGGACTATGGCTACACCTTC. Protein sequence: CASRKDYGYTF.

The genes are TRBV6-1 and TRBJ1-2, with D tentatively TRBD1 (6 bases). The CDR3 runs 15 residues. Per germline, CDR1 MNHNS and CDR2 SASEGT. The V and J ends lost 3 bases and 7 bases respectively, with 18 bases between them. CDR3 amino acids: CASSETGHGTGGYTF. CDR3 nucleotide sequence: TGTGCCAGCAGTGAGACAGGACACGGTACGGGTGGCTACACCTTC.

This chain links TRBV6-1 with TRBJ2-1, with D possibly being TRBD1 (6 bases). This CDR3 has 15 amino acids. Germline V gene lookup returns CDR1 MNHNS and CDR2 SASEGT. Between the trimmed V and J ends, which lost 8 bases and 4 bases, there was a span of 18 bases. The CDR3 is CASLPPDRLYNEQFF. CDR3 sequence (DNA): TGTGCCAGCCTGCCGCCGGACAGACTATACAATGAGCAGTTCTTC.

This chain links TRBV6-1 with TRBJ1-6; D is ambiguous. Germline-derived CDR1 and CDR2 are MNHNS and SASEGT. Trimming stripped 8 bases from V and 5 bases from J, with 7 bases between. The CDR3 sequence is 12 residues long. The DNA of the CDR3 is TGTGCCAGCGAACGGAATAATTCACCCCTCCACTTT. Protein product: CASERNNSPLHF.

In this sample, this clone turned up once. V is TRBV5-1 and J is TRBJ2-5, with 7 nucleotides matching TRBD2. There are 17 residues in the CDR3. V lost 3 bases and J lost 5; bases outside the gene matches: 16. CDR1 and CDR2 (germline): SGHRS, YFSETQ. The CDR3 region is CASSSRSGGRSLETQYF. The CDR3 DNA reads as TGCGCCAGCAGCTCCCGGTCCGGCGGGAGATCGCTGGAGACCCAGTACTTC. The complete variable domain, with remaining parts taken from reference TRBV5-1 and TRBJ2-5, reads KAGVTQTPRYLIKTRGQQVTLSCSPISGHRSVSWYQQTPGQGLQFLFEYFSETQRNKGNFPGRFSGRQFSNSRSEMNVSTLELGDSALYLCASSSRSGGRSLETQYFGPGTRLLVL.